Only one count was recorded for the clone carrying this T cell receptor beta chain. The Seattle site enrolled patients during active infection and followed them longitudinally. Source study methods: By means of reference gene primer amplification, nucleated cell counts were estimated. The repertoire was sequenced with immunoSEQ multiplex PCR; TCRdb's copy has only in-frame clones and lacks some. From that table come the V and J calls and clone size; the DNA was used to work out D and trimming. Of approximately 90,000 clones listed, more than 65% are singletons. Germline V gives CDR1 MNHEY, CDR2 SVGAGI. The germline V and J ends were trimmed by 4 bases and 6 bases, with 10 bases remaining between them. The CDR3 sequence is 13 residues long. The data originate from a study of blood T cell repertoires in COVID-19. In the study overall: The origin of the acute and convalescent COVID-19 samples was the United States, Italy and Spain. Sources were T cells, B-cell-depleted T cells, or PBMCs; the material itself was cDNA or gDNA.

V and J are TRBV6-5 and TRBJ1-5, with D possibly matching TRBD1 (5 bases). The specimen was peripheral blood. The origin of this receptor is a man aged 70 or older with COVID-19, enrolled during active disease. CDR3 sequence: CASSWGVGQPQHF. The CDR3 DNA reads TGTGCCAGCAGTTGGGGGGTCGGTCAGCCCCAGCATTTT.